This TCR beta chain was identified during a study of early T cells in non-severe SARS-CoV-2 infection. The CDR3 has 16 amino acids. Germline V gene sequence: CDR1 SGHTA, CDR2 FQGNSA. Trimming took 5 bases from V and 5 from J; bases not matched to a gene: 13. The library protocol tagged individual cDNA molecules with unique molecular identifiers. TCRdb re-analysed the 5' RACE reads in MiXCR, keeping a single row per CDR3 protein. The profile covers some 96,000 distinct CDR3 sequences, with roughly 9.6% appearing a single time and under 5% taken by the ten largest. This clonotype was detected a few times. The antigen remains undetermined. General study results and limits: Clonotype matching in VDJdb favored anti-spike CD8 responses and did not capture private and CD4 specificities.

Material: whole blood, obtained at baseline. The sequence was obtained from an adult who was a healthcare worker with PCR-confirmed SARS-CoV-2 infection or an uninfected control (not recorded which). The chain uses TRBV7-2 and TRBJ2-3; 7 bases are shared with TRBD1. The CDR3 spells CASSPARTGGKDTQYF. As DNA, the CDR3 is TGTGCCAGCAGCCCCGCTCGGACAGGCGGAAAAGATACGCAGTATTTT.